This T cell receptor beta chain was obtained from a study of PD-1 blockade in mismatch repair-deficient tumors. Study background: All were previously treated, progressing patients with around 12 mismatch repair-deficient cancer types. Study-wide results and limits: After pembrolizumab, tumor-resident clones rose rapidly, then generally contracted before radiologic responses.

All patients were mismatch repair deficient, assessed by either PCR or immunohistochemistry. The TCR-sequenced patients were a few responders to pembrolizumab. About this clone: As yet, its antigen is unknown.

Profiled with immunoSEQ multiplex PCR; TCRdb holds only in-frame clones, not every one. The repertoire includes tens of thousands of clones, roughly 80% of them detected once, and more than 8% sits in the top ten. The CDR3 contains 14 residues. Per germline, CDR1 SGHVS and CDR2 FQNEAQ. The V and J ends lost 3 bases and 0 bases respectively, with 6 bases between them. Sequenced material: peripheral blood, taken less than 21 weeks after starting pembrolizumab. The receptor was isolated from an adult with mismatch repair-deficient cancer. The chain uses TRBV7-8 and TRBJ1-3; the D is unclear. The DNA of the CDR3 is TGTGCCAGCAGCTTCGTCAGCTCTGGAAACACCATATATTTT. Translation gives CASSFVSSGNTIYF.